This T cell receptor (beta chain) was profiled in a study of T cells in localized non-small cell lung cancer. Study findings and constraints: Uninvolved adjacent lung, not tumor, had the highest T cell clonality. There were a median around 59 of the top 100 tumor clones appearing in adjacent lung.

Concerning this clone: Its antigen is still unknown.

The CDR3 has 13 amino acids. CDR1 and CDR2 (germline): SNHLY, FYNNEI. V shed 6 bases and J 6 bases; nucleotides not matched to a gene: 4. The method was immunoSEQ multiplex PCR; TCRdb's version includes in-frame clones alone and lacks a portion of them. The top ten hold more than 4.5% of the sample, which has tens of thousands of clones, roughly 84% seen once. This chain connects TRBV2 to TRBJ1-5; the match to TRBD1 covers 8 bases. The TCR was taken from a man aged 35-69 years with stage II lung adenocarcinoma. The sample was PBMCs, taken before any cancer treatment. CDR3 DNA sequence: TGTGCCAGCAGGGACAGGGAAGGTCAGCCCCAGCATTTT. This translates into CASRDREGQPQHF.